The T cell receptor (beta chain) under discussion was sequenced for a study of OX40 agonist ivuxolimab in advanced cancers. A note on the overall study: Ivuxolimab was an agonistic, fully human IgG2 monoclonal antibody directed against OX40 (CD134), a costimulatory receptor. Intravenous ivuxolimab was administered to patients every 2 weeks at six dose levels: 0.01, 0.1, 0.3, 1.5, 3 and 10 mg/kg. Among the 52 dose-escalation patients, about 19 had hepatocellular carcinoma, approximately 15 melanoma, 9 renal cell carcinoma and 9 head and neck cancer. In the dose-escalation cohort, roughly 82% of patients were male, and the mean age was 60 years with a range of about 20 to 80. Prior anti-PD-1, anti-PD-L1 or anti-CTLA-4 therapy was permitted, and checkpoint inhibitors had been received by about two fifths of dose-escalation patients. Partial responses were achieved by three dose-escalation patients, of whom one had hepatocellular carcinoma and two had cutaneous melanoma. Peripheral TCRbeta sequencing was intended to test whether TCR sequence diversity was altered and clonal T-cell expansion was caused by ivuxolimab. The paper reports the monotherapy dose-escalation portion (N = 52 patients) of the phase I ivuxolimab trial.

Genomic DNA was extracted from sorted cells for sequencing of the TCRbeta CDR3 region. The immunoSEQ Assay was used for sequencing of TCRbeta CDR3 regions. The clones in this table, taken by TCRdb from immuneACCESS, are in-frame only. Not every clone is retained; where verified, under half of the shortfall comes from an unresolved V gene, and the cause of the rest is unknown. The sample records approximately 31,000 clones, roughly nine tenths of which are singletons. Jointly, the top ten make up 26% of the sample. This clone has just a few counts. The specificity of this receptor is unknown. No much larger clonotype is one base removed from it; base qualities were not supplied. The paper's findings and limits, for the study overall: The antigen specificity of the peripheral T cells that underwent clonal expansion was not determined. Low levels of normalized T-cell clonal expansion were also seen in some patients who did not respond. After ivuxolimab, CD8+ T cells had more expanded clones than CD4+ T cells on average. Partial responders in the 0.1-3.0 mg/kg groups had among the lowest normalized peripheral clonal expansion, especially among CD8+ T cells. At doses of 0.1 to 3.0 mg/kg, clonal expansion of both CD4+ and CD8+ T cells in blood was seen between baseline and week 6.

The trial excluded patients who had a history of autoimmune disease or who were on systemic immunosuppression. Peripheral blood for TCR sequencing was collected from all dose cohorts at baseline, on cycle 4 day 1, and on cycle 7 day 1. Samples were obtained from an open-label, multicenter, first-in-human phase I dose-escalation trial of ivuxolimab. Adults with locally advanced or metastatic melanoma, renal cell carcinoma, hepatocellular carcinoma or head and neck squamous cell carcinoma were enrolled in the trial. Before TCR sequencing, CD4+ T cells and CD8+ T cells were sorted from peripheral blood as separate populations. The CDR3 runs 15 amino acids, cysteine and phenylalanine included. Kept here is only the CDR3 DNA, which spans 45 bases and is read in frame from base 1. V lost 4 bases and J lost 0 bases, and the count of bases not matched to a germline gene is 5.

The rearranged segments are TRBV5-3 and TRBJ2-3, with TRBD2 matching 7 junction bases. TRBV5-3 is filed as an ORF, its function uncertain. The input for sequencing was CD4+ or CD8+ T cells sorted from blood, taken in a trial of the OX40 agonist ivuxolimab. The receptor was isolated from an adult with an advanced solid tumor such as melanoma, head and neck, liver or kidney cancer. The DNA is as follows: TGTGCCAGAAGCCTGCCAGCGGGAAGCACAGATACGCAGTATTTT. This yields the protein CARSLPAGSTDTQYF.